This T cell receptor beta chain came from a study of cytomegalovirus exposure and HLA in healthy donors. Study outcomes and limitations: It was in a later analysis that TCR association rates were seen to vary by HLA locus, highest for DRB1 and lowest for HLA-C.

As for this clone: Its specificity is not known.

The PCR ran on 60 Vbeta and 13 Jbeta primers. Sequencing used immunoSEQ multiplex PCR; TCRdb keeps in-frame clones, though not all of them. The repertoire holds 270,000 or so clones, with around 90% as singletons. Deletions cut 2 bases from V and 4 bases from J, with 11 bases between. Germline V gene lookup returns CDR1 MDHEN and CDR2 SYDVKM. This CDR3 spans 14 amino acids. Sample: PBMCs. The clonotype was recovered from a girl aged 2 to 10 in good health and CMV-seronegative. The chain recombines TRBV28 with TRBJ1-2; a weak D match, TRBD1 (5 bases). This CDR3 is CASSLAGYGYGYTF. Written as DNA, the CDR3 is TGTGCCAGCAGTTTAGCAGGGTACGGCTATGGCTACACCTTC.